The entry that follows covers one TCR beta chain sequence. Its specificity is unknown. The donors were in the roughly 110-subject validation cohort, distinct from the approximately 730-subject first cohort. This sample is drawn from a study of cytomegalovirus exposure and HLA in healthy donors. Libraries were prepared by immunoSEQ multiplex PCR; TCRdb keeps only in-frame clonotypes and omits some of them. The sample gives some 120,000 clones, 88% of which show up once; approximately 1.3% is in the top ten. The study, taken as a whole, reports: The classifier was said to identify cytomegalovirus status with high specificity and sensitivity. Associated with cytomegalovirus, according to the listing, were 150 to 200 TCR beta chains.

CDR3 length: 15 amino acids. Germline V gives CDR1 MNHEY, CDR2 SVGAGI. V lost 8 bases, J lost 4 bases, and 14 bases stayed unmatched. The gene calls are TRBV6-5 and TRBJ2-7, with TRBD1 matching 7 bases. The TCR comes from a man in his thirties or forties in good health and CMV-seronegative. The sample was PBMCs. The CDR3 coding sequence is TGTGCCAGCCGTACTCAACGGGACAGACTTTACGAGCAGTACTTC. It translates to CASRTQRDRLYEQYF.